This T cell receptor beta chain derives from a study of response to subunit inactivated influenza vaccine. Study-level findings and limits: It was the authors' suggestion that each seasonal influenza vaccination recruits few new T cells.

This CDR3 comprises 14 residues. Trimming removed 3 bases at V and 3 bases at J, with 12 bases between. Germline CDR1 is DFQATT and CDR2 is SNEGSKA (reference sequence). A note on this clonotype: Its antigen is not identified.

TCRdb called the RT-PCR reads again in MiXCR, with one record for every CDR3 protein. The data hold 800,000 to 1,000,000 distinct CDR3 sequences, with 21% observed a single time. Sequences were derived from PBMCs from blood, sampled 5 to 6 days after vaccination. This chain joins TRBV20-1 and TRBJ1-5; D gene ambiguous. The receptor was isolated from a man in his fifties who received an inactivated influenza vaccine. DNA of the CDR3: TGCAGTGCTAGCGCAGGTCGATTCAATCAGCCCCAGCATTTT. It encodes CSASAGRFNQPQHF.